Ten or more counts support the clone carrying this TCR beta chain. Its antigen is as yet unknown. This sample was taken from a study of T cells in Graves' hyperthyroidism and ophthalmopathy. Study overall: Peripheral blood was collected at initial diagnosis, before any treatment.

J was trimmed by 0 bases and V by 2 bases; bases with no gene match: 6. The CDR3 consists of 16 residues. Germline values: CDR1 SGHDT, CDR2 YYEEEE. Overall study results and limits: Most clonotypes expanded in the thyroid (above 0.001) were also present in blood.

Amplified TCR beta CDR3 regions derived from RNA transcripts. In the first-round RT-PCR of the TCR CDR3, the HTBI primer set was used. In TCRdb, the multiplex PCR reads were re-called with MiXCR into one record per CDR3 protein. The table has some 460,000 distinct CDR3 sequences, less than 20% seen once. The PBMCs had their origin in approximately 10 ml of fresh peripheral blood. The sequence was obtained from a woman aged 18-29 years with Graves' hyperthyroidism. This rearrangement joins TRBV5-6 to TRBJ1-2; 8 bases agree with TRBD1. Sequenced material: blood. CDR3 coding DNA: TGTGCCAGCAGCTTTGGGACAGGACTCACTAACTATGGCTACACCTTC. Translation: CASSFGTGLTNYGYTF.